The entry that follows covers one TCR beta chain sequence. This clone has just a few counts. What this receptor recognizes is not known. One base away there is no much larger clone; base qualities are not given. These data are taken from a study of tumour-infiltrating T cells in Burkitt lymphoma (dated by TCRdb to the early 2020s). Describing the broader study: TCR repertoire data were correlated with clinical outcome; productive clonality predicted overall and progression-free survival, independent of established prognosticators including age at diagnosis.

Library creation used the immunoSEQ multiplex PCR assay. This is the immuneACCESS table as TCRdb keeps it, with only in-frame sequences that have V and J called. A part of the clones is gone; compared with another copy, unresolved V genes explain less than half, and the rest is unexplained. Within this sample are 2,000 to 2,500 clones, with around 85% of them counted one time only. The ten biggest clones cover approximately 6.9% of the sample. CDR3 length: 15 amino acids, cysteine to phenylalanine. Kept here is only the CDR3 DNA, which spans 45 bases and is read in frame from base 1. Looking up the germline V gene yields CDR1 SNHLY and CDR2 FYNNEI. At the junction V is shortened by 7 bases and J by 1 base; bases outside the gene matches: 8.

The V gene is TRBV2 and the J gene is TRBJ2-3; 7 of the junction bases match TRBD2. This receptor was taken from a human donor with diffuse large B-cell lymphoma. Sequencing was performed on tumor tissue. CDR3 loop: CASTLWGGRTDTQYF. The DNA sequence is as follows: TGTGCCAGCACCCTTTGGGGGGGTCGCACAGATACGCAGTATTTT.